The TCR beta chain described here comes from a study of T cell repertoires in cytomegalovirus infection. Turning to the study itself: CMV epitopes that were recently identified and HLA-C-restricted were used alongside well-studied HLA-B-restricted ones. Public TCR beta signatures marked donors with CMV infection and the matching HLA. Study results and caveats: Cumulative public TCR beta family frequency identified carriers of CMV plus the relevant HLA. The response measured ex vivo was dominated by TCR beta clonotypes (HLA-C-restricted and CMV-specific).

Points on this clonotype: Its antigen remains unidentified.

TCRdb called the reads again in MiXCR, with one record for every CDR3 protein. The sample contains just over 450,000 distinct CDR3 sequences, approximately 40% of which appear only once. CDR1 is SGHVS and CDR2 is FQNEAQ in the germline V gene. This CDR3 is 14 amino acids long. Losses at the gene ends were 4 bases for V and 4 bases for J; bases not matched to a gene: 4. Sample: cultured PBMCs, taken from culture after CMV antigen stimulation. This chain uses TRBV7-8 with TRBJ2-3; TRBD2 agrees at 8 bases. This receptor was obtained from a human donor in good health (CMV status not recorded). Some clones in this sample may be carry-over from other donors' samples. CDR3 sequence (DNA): TGTGCCAGCAGCTGGGGGGGACTAGCAGATACGCAGTATTTT. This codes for CASSWGGLADTQYF.